The present T cell receptor (beta chain) was sequenced within a study of OX40 agonist ivuxolimab in advanced cancers. On the study more broadly: Ivuxolimab is a fully human IgG2 antibody that activates OX40 (CD134).

A remark on this clone: The antigen is not known.

Study results and caveats: The study found that CD8+ T cells averaged more expanded clones than CD4+.

Using immunoSEQ multiplex PCR, the repertoire was profiled, and TCRdb retains in-frame clones only, with some absent. Among 30,000 to 40,000 clones listed, over 75% were seen once. This specimen was CD4+ or CD8+ T cells sorted from blood, taken in a trial of the OX40 agonist ivuxolimab. This receptor was obtained from an adult with an advanced solid tumor such as melanoma, head and neck, liver or kidney cancer.

The CDR3 sequence: CASSVGIQGARGNTIYF. CDR3 DNA sequence: TGCGCCAGCAGCGTTGGAATACAGGGGGCGAGGGGAAACACCATATATTTT. The chain couples TRBV5-1 to TRBJ1-3; the match to TRBD1 covers 9 bases. The CDR3 sequence is 17 residues long. Looked up from germline, CDR1 is SGHRS and CDR2 is YFSETQ. V lost 4 bases, J lost 4 bases, and 12 bases stayed unmatched.